The TCR beta chain under discussion was sequenced for a study of blood T cell repertoires in COVID-19. The overall study: Some COVID-19 samples were acute and others convalescent; all came from the United States, Italy and Spain. The cDNA or gDNA used as material had been derived from T cells, B-cell-depleted T cells, or PBMCs.

Original methodology: For nucleated cells, counts were estimated from reference gene primer amplification. TCRdb's copy holds only in-frame clones and misses some; the assay was immunoSEQ multiplex PCR. From that table come the V and J calls and clone size; the DNA was used to work out D and trimming. The data show around 140,000 clones, approximately 87% seen once. The CDR3 spans 15 residues. The germline gives CDR1 MGHDK, CDR2 SYGVNS. Trimming stripped 5 bases from V and 3 bases from J, with 13 bases between. The sequencing sample was made of peripheral blood. This rearrangement joins TRBV25-1 to TRBJ1-4, with D hard to call. The clonotype was recovered from a man between 45 and 60 years old with active COVID-19. This CDR3 reads CASSYPRGPNEKLFF. As DNA, the CDR3 is TGTGCCAGCAGTTACCCACGGGGTCCTAATGAAAAACTGTTTTTT.